Listed below are T cell receptor beta chains from one sample, sequenced in a study of blood T cell repertoires in COVID-19. Sequencing was performed with immunoSEQ multiplex PCR; in TCRdb, only in-frame clones are kept and a portion is missing. Of 250,000 to 300,000 clones in the sample, about nine tenths were seen once. Sequenced sample: peripheral blood. These TCRs come from a woman aged 25-40 years with COVID-19, enrolled during active disease. The CDR3 runs from the conserved cysteine through the conserved F or W. A D gene is named only where the DNA matches it firmly. Clone size appears in some rows only: once, few, many, or a class for an expanded clone.

len	v_gene	d_gene	j_gene	abundance	CDR3aa	CDR3nt
14	TRBV10-2	NA	TRBJ1-2	once	CASRQSQGNYGYTF	TGCGCCAGCAGGCAATCTCAGGGTAACTATGGCTACACCTTC
14	TRBV5-8	NA	TRBJ2-7	NA	CASRKEGPGGEQYF	TGTGCCAGCAGGAAGGAGGGACCCGGGGGCGAGCAGTACTTC
12	TRBV25-1	NA	TRBJ2-7	NA	CASRGSSYEQYF	TGTGCCAGCAGAGGGAGCTCCTACGAGCAGTACTTC
15	TRBV4-2	TRBD1	TRBJ1-6	NA	CASSQEGTGLSPLHF	TGTGCCAGCAGCCAAGAGGGGACAGGTCTCTCACCCCTCCACTTT
14	TRBV5-1	NA	TRBJ2-7	NA	CASSLGDSRYEQYF	TGCGCCAGCAGCTTGGGGGACTCACGATACGAGCAGTACTTC
17	TRBV14	NA	TRBJ2-2	once	CASRHQGGTANTGELFF	TGTGCCAGCAGACACCAAGGGGGGACAGCGAACACCGGGGAGCTGTTTTTT
14	TRBV3-1/TRBV3-2	NA	TRBJ1-1	NA	CASSPGGRSTEAFF	TGTGCCAGCAGCCCGGGGGGCAGGAGCACTGAAGCTTTCTTT
13	TRBV5-1	NA	TRBJ1-2	few	CASSSQGNYGYTF	TGCGCCAGCAGCTCGCAGGGGAACTATGGCTACACCTTC
15	TRBV28	TRBD1	TRBJ1-6	NA	CASIMLGTDNSPLHF	TGTGCCAGCATCATGCTGGGGACAGATAATTCACCCCTCCACTTT
17	TRBV4-2	NA	TRBJ1-5	NA	CASSQGFRGSGNQPQHF	TGTGCCAGCAGCCAAGGATTCCGGGGTAGCGGCAATCAGCCCCAGCATTTT
13	TRBV19	TRBD1	TRBJ1-5	NA	CATTPDRASYQHF	TGTGCCACGACGCCGGACAGGGCATCCTACCAGCATTTT
14	TRBV19	TRBD1	TRBJ1-4	NA	CASRETGGGEKLFF	TGTGCCAGTAGGGAGACAGGGGGAGGAGAAAAACTGTTTTTT
14	TRBV7-2	NA	TRBJ2-5	NA	CASSRGLNVETQYF	TGTGCCAGCAGCCGGGGACTGAACGTGGAGACCCAGTACTTC
18	TRBV3-1/TRBV3-2	TRBD2	TRBJ2-5	NA	CASSQDSDYSGGAETQYF	TGTGCCAGCAGCCAAGATTCTGACTATAGCGGGGGGGCGGAGACCCAGTACTTC
11	TRBV6-5	NA	TRBJ1-2	NA	CASRTDRGYTF	TGTGCCAGCAGAACGGACAGAGGCTACACCTTC
20	TRBV4-2	TRBD1	TRBJ1-3	few	CASSPGVDRGLWGSGNTIYF	TGTGCCAGCAGCCCCGGAGTGGACAGGGGTCTCTGGGGCTCCGGAAACACCATATATTTT
17	TRBV4-1	TRBD2	TRBJ2-2	NA	CASTSGVREGLAGELFF	TGCGCCAGCACCTCCGGGGTGAGGGAGGGTCTAGCCGGGGAGCTGTTTTTT
12	TRBV2	NA	TRBJ1-2	NA	CASTARTDGYTF	TGTGCCAGCACCGCCCGGACAGATGGCTACACCTTC
14	TRBV19	NA	TRBJ1-1	few	CASSMQGMNTEAFF	TGTGCCAGTAGTATGCAGGGTATGAACACTGAAGCTTTCTTT
14	TRBV3-1/TRBV3-2	NA	TRBJ1-1	NA	CASSQRGIFTEAFF	TGTGCCAGCAGCCAACGAGGGATTTTCACTGAAGCTTTCTTT
15	TRBV3-1/TRBV3-2	TRBD1	TRBJ2-5	NA	CASSQRGTGEETQYF	TGTGCCAGCAGCCAAAGGGGGACAGGGGAAGAGACCCAGTACTTC
17	TRBV7-8	TRBD1	TRBJ2-7	few	CASSAAWARDSSYEQYF	TGTGCCAGCAGCGCCGCCTGGGCTCGGGACAGCTCCTACGAGCAGTACTTC
12	TRBV5-6	NA	TRBJ1-2	NA	CASSGSGYGYTF	TGTGCCAGCAGCGGGTCAGGCTATGGCTACACCTTC
15	TRBV5-4	TRBD1	TRBJ1-2	once	CASSRTGQGTTGYTF	TGTGCCAGCAGCCGAACCGGACAGGGAACCACCGGCTACACCTTC
12	TRBV29-1	NA	TRBJ1-2	once	CSVGSGGYGYTF	TGCAGCGTTGGATCCGGTGGCTATGGCTACACCTTC
15	TRBV4-1	TRBD1	TRBJ1-2	NA	CASSPVQGVNYGYTF	TGCGCCAGCAGCCCCGTACAGGGGGTTAACTATGGCTACACCTTC
15	TRBV4-1	NA	TRBJ2-2	NA	CASSQARTWAGELFF	TGCGCCAGCAGCCAAGCCCGGACATGGGCCGGGGAGCTGTTTTTT
13	TRBV5-6	NA	TRBJ1-2	NA	CASSPYRVAGYTF	TGTGCCAGCAGCCCCTACAGGGTGGCTGGCTACACCTTC
14	TRBV18	NA	TRBJ1-6	NA	CASSPQEDSSPLHF	TGTGCCAGCTCACCGCAAGAAGATAGTTCACCCCTCCACTTT
15	TRBV7-9	TRBD1	TRBJ2-1	NA	CASSSKGAGYNEQFF	TGTGCCAGCAGCTCTAAGGGGGCTGGCTACAATGAGCAGTTCTTC
17	TRBV15	NA	TRBJ2-6	NA	CATRPSEGRTGANVLTF	TGTGCCACCAGGCCTTCTGAAGGGAGGACTGGGGCCAACGTCCTGACTTTC
17	TRBV3-1/TRBV3-2	TRBD1	TRBJ1-6	NA	CASSQGTGSSYNSPLHF	TGTGCCAGCAGCCAAGGGACAGGGAGCTCCTATAATTCACCCCTCCACTTT
17	TRBV4-1	NA	TRBJ2-3	NA	CASSQEGSGFGADTQYF	TGCGCCAGCAGCCAAGAGGGAAGTGGGTTCGGGGCAGATACGCAGTATTTT